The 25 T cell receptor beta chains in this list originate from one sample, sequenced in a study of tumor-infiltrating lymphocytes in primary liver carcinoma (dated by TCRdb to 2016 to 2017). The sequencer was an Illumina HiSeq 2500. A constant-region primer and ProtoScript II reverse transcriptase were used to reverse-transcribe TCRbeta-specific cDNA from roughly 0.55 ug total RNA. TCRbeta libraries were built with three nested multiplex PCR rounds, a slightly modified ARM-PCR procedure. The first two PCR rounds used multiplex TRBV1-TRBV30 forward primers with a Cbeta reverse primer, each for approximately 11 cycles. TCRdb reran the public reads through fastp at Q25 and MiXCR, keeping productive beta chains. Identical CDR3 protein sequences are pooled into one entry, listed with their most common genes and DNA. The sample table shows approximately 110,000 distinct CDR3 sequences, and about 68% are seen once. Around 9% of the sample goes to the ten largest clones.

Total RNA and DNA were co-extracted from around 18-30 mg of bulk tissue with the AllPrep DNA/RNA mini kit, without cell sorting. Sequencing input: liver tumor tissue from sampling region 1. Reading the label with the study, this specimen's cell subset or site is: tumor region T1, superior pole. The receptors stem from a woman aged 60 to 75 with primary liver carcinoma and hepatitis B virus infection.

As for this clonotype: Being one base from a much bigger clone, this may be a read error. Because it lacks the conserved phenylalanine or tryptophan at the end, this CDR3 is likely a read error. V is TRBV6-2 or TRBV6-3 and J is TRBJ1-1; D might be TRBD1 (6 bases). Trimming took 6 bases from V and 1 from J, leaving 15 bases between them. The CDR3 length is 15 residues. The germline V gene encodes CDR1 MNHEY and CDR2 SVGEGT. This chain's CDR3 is CASRPLRDKNTEAFS. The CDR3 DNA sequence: TGTGCCAGCAGACCCCTCCGGGACAAGAACACTGAAGCTTTCTCT.

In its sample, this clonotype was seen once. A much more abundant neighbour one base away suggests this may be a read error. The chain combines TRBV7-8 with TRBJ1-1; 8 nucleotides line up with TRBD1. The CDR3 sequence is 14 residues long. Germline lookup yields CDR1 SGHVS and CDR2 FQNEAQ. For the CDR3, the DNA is TGTGCCTGCAGCTTTGACAGGGGACGGACTGAAGCTTTCTTT. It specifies CACSFDRGRTEAFF.

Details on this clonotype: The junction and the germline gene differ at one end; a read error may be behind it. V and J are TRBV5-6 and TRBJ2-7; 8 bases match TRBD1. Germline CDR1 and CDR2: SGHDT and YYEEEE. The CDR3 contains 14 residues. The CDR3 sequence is CASSEDRELYKQYF. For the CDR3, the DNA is TGTGCCAGCAGCGAGGACAGGGAGCTCTACAAGCAGTACTTC.

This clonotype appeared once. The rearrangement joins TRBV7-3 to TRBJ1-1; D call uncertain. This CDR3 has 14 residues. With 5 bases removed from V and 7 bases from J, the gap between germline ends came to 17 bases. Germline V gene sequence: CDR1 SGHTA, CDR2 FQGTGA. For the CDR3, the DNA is TGTGCCAGCAGCATCTCTCCGGGGTTGGGTGAAGCTTTCTTT. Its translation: CASSISPGLGEAFF.

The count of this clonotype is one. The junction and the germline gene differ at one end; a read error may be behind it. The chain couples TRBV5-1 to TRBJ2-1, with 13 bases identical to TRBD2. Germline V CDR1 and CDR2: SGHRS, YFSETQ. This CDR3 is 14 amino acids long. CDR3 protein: CASSYGTSGTIMLF. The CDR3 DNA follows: TGCGCCAGCAGCTATGGGACTAGCGGGACAATTATGTTGTTC.

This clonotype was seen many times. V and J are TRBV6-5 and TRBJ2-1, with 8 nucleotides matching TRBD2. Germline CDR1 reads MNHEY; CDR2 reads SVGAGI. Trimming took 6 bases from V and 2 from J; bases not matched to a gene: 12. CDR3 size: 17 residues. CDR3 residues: CASRHLSGSAAYNEQFF. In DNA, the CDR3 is TGTGCCAGCAGACACTTAAGCGGGAGTGCAGCCTACAATGAGCAGTTCTTC.

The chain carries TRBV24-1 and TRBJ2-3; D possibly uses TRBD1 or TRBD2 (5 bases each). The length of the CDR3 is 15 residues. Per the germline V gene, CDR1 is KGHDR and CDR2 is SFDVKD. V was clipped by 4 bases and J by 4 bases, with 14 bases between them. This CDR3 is CATSDPEGLPDTQYF. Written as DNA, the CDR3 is TGTGCCACCAGTGACCCCGAGGGGTTGCCAGATACGCAGTATTTT.

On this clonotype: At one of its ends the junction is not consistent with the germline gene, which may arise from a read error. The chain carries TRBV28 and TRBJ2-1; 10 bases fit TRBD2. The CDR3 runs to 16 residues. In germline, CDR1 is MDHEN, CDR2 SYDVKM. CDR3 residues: CASSSPAGGSYSEQLF. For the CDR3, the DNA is TGTGCCAGCAGTTCCCCAGCGGGAGGGTCCTACAGTGAGCAGCTCTTC.

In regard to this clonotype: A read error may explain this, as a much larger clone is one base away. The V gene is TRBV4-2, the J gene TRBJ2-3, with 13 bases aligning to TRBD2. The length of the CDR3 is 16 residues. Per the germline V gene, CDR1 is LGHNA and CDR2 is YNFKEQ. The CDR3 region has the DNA TGTGCCAACAGCCCCTCCGGACTAGCGGGAGTGAATACGCAGTATTTT. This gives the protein CANSPSGLAGVNTQYF.

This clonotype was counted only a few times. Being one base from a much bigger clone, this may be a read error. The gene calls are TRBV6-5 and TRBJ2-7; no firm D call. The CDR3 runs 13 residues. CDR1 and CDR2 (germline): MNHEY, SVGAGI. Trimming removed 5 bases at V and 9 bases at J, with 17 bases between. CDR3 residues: CASSTDGVWGQYF. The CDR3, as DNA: TGTGCCAGCAGTACAGACGGAGTATGGGGGCAGTACTTC.

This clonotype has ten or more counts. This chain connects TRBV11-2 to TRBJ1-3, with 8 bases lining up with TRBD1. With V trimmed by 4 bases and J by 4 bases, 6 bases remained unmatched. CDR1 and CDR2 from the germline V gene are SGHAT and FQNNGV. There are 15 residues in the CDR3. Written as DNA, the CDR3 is TGTGCCAGCAGCTCGACAGGGGAGGAGGGAAACACCATATATTTT. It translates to CASSSTGEEGNTIYF.

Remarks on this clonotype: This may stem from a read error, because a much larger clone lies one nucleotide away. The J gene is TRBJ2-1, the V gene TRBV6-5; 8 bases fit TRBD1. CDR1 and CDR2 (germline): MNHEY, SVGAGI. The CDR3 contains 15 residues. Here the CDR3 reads CDSSVTGASYNEQFF. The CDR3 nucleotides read TGTGACAGCAGTGTGACAGGGGCCTCCTACAATGAGCAGTTCTTC.

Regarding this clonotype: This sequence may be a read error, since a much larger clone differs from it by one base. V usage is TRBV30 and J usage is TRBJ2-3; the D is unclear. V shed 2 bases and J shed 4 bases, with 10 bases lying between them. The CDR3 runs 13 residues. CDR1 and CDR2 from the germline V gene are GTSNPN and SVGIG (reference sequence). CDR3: CAWSRNPADTQYF. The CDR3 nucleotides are TGTGCCTGGAGTCGCAACCCAGCAGATACGCAGTATTTT. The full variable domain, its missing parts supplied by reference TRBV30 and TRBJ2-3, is SQTIHQWPATLVQPVGSPLSLECTVEGTSNPNLYWYRQAAGRGLQLLFYSVGIGQISSEVPQNLSASRPQDRQFILSSKKLLLSDSGFYLCAWSRNPADTQYFGPGTRLTVL.

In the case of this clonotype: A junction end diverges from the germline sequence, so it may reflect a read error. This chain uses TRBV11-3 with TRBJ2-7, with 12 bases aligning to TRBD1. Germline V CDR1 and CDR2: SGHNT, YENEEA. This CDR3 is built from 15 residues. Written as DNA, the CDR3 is TGCGCCTGCAACCCCGGGACAGGGGGCAACTACGAGCAGTACTTC. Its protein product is CACNPGTGGNYEQYF. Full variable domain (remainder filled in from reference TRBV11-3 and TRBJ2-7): EAGVVQSPRYKIIEKKQPVAFWCNPISGHNTLYWYLQNLGQGPELLIRYENEEAVDDSQLPKDRFSAERLKGVDSTLKIQPAELGDSAVYLCACNPGTGGNYEQYFGPGTRLTVT.

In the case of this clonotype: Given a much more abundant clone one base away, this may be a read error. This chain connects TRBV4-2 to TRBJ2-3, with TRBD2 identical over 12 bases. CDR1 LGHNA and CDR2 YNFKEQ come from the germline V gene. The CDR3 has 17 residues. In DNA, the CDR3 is TGTCCCAGCAGCCAAGACGCTAGCGGGAGGGCACTGATTACGCAGTATTTT. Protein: CPSSQDASGRALITQYF.

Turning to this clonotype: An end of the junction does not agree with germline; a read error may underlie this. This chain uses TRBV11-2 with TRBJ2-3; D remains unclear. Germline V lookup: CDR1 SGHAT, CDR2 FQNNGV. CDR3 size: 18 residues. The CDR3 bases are TGTGCCAGCAGCTTAGTCCGGGTTACCTTCTCGAGAACAGATACGCAGTGTTTT. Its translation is CASSLVRVTFSRTDTQCF.

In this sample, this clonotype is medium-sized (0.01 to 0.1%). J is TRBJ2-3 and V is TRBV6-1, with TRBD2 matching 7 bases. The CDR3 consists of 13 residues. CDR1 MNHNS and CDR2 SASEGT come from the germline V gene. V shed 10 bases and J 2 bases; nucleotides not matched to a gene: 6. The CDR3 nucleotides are TGTGCCACCAAAGCGGGGCCCACAGATACGCAGTATTTT. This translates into CATKAGPTDTQYF.

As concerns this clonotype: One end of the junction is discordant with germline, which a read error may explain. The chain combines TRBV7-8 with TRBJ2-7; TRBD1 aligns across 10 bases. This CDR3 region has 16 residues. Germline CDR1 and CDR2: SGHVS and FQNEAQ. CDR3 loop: CASSSRTGTGAYERYF. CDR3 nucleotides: TGTGCCAGCAGCTCTCGCACCGGGACAGGGGCCTACGAGCGGTACTTC.

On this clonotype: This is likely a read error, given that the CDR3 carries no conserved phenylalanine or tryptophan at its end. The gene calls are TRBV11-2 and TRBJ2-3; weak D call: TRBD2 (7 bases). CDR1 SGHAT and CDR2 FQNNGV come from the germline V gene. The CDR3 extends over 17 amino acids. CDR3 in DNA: TGTGCCGGCAGCTTAGGGGGACTAACGTACACGCCAGATACGCAGTATTTG. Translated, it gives CAGSLGGLTYTPDTQYL.

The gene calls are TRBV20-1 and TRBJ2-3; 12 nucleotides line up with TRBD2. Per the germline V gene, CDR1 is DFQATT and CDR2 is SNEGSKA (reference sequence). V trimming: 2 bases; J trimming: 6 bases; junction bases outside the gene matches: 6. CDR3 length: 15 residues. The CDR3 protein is CSARSSGRVGDTQYF. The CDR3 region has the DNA TGCAGTGCTAGATCTAGCGGGAGGGTGGGTGATACGCAGTATTTT.

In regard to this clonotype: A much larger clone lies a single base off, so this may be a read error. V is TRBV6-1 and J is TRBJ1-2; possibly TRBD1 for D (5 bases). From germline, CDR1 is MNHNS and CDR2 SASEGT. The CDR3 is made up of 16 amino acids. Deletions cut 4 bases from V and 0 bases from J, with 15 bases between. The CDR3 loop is CASSAGRGDSNYGYTF. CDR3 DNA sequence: TGTGCCAGCAGTGCGGGACGGGGGGACTCTAACTATGGCTACACCTTC.

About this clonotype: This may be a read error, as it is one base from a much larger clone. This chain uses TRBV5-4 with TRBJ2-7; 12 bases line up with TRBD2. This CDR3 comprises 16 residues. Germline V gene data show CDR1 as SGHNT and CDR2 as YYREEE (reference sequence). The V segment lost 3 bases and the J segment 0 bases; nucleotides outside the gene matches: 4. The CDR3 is CASSSLGLAGSYEQYF. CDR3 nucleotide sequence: TGTGCCAGCAGCTCGCTGGGACTAGCGGGCTCCTACGAGCAGTACTTC.

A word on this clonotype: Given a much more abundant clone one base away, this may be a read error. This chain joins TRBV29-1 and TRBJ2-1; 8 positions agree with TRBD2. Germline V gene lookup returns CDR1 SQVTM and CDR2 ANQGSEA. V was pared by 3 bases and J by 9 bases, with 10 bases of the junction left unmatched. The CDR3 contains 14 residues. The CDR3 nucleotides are TGCAGCGTTGATGGAGCGGGAGTGGTGCGTGAGCAGTTCTTC. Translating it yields CSVDGAGVVREQFF.

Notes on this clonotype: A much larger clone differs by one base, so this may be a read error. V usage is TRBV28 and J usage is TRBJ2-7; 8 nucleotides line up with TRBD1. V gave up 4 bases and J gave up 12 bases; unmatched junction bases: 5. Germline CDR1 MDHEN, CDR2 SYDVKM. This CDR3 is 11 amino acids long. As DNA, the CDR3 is TGTGCCAGCAGTTCGGGGACAGGCCGGTACTTC. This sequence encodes CASSSGTGRYF.

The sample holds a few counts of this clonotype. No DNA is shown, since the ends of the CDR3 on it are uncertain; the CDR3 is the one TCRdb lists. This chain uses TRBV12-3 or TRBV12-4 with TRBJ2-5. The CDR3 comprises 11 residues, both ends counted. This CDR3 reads CASSFLETQYF.